One sample yielded the 24 T cell receptor beta chains listed below, sequenced in a study of OX40 agonist ivuxolimab in advanced cancers. This table comes from immunoSEQ multiplex PCR, and its TCRdb copy is limited to in-frame clones, with some not included. The sample gives about 68,000 clones, approximately 80% of which show up once; roughly 1.4% is in the top ten. Here the sequenced sample was CD4+ or CD8+ T cells sorted from blood, taken in a trial of the OX40 agonist ivuxolimab. These receptors all come from an adult with an advanced solid tumor such as melanoma, head and neck, liver or kidney cancer.

V usage is TRBV28 and J usage is TRBJ1-5; D is uncertain. Germline-derived CDR1 and CDR2 are MDHEN and SYDVKM. This CDR3 contains 13 residues. The V and J ends lost 3 bases and 7 bases respectively, with 10 bases between them. In nucleotides, the CDR3 is TGTGCCAGCAGTTTGGTGGGAGCCCAGCCCCAGCATTTT. As protein: CASSLVGAQPQHF.

The chain links TRBV19 to TRBJ1-5; D is perhaps TRBD1 (5 bases). The V gene lost 2 bases and the J gene lost 5 bases, with 7 bases spanning the gap. The CDR3 has 13 residues. Germline values: CDR1 LNHDA, CDR2 SQIVND (reference sequence). CDR3 DNA: TGTGCCAGTAGTATACAGGGAGATCAGCCCCAGCATTTT. It translates to CASSIQGDQPQHF.

This clone was observed a few times. This chain joins TRBV5-1 and TRBJ2-2, with D perhaps matching TRBD1 (6 bases). In germline, CDR1 is SGHRS, CDR2 YFSETQ. The CDR3 length is 16 residues. Trimming cost V 4 bases and J 3 bases, with 16 bases left between them. CDR3 sequence (DNA): TGCGCCAGCAGCGGAGTCCCGGCAGGGGACACCGGGGAGCTGTTTTTT. Its protein product is CASSGVPAGDTGELFF.

The V call is TRBV5-5, the J call TRBJ1-5; D is possibly TRBD1 (5 bases). The germline V gene encodes CDR1 SGHKS and CDR2 YYEKEE (reference sequence). The CDR3 is made up of 14 amino acids. V lost 3 bases and J lost 7, with 14 bases in between. This chain's CDR3 is CASSSQGGIQPQHF. The CDR3 bases are TGTGCCAGCAGCTCCCAGGGAGGGATCCAGCCCCAGCATTTT.

The CDR3 DNA reads TGTGCCAGCAGCCTGGGGTCCCAAGAGACCCAGTACTTC. Translation gives CASSLGSQETQYF. V usage is TRBV7-9 and J usage is TRBJ2-5; D remains ambiguous. The V and J ends lost 5 bases and 1 base respectively, with 8 bases between them. The germline V gene has CDR1 SEHNR and CDR2 FQNEAQ (reference sequence). CDR3 length: 13 residues.

The chain links TRBV5-1 to TRBJ2-3; D not resolved. Trimming shortened V by 1 base and J by 0 bases, and 6 bases separated the two germline ends. The CDR3 consists of 14 residues. Germline CDR1 is SGHRS and CDR2 is YFSETQ. The CDR3 region is CASSLPYSTDTQYF. In DNA form, the CDR3 reads TGCGCCAGCAGCTTGCCTTATAGCACAGATACGCAGTATTTT.

The rearrangement uses TRBV5-8 and TRBJ2-2; TRBD1 might be the D (6 bases). Germline-derived CDR1 and CDR2 are SGHTS and YDEGEE. The CDR3 covers 14 residues. The V end was cut by 5 bases, the J end by 4 bases, with 12 bases between. CDR3 in amino acids: CASSRTDRTGELFF. The DNA for the CDR3 is TGTGCCAGCAGTCGGACAGACCGCACCGGGGAGCTGTTTTTT.

This clone was observed once. V gene TRBV6-5 combines with J gene TRBJ2-1; D is possibly TRBD2 (6 bases). The length of the CDR3 is 16 residues. The germline gives CDR1 MNHEY, CDR2 SVGAGI. Between the trimmed V and J ends, which lost 4 bases and 4 bases, there was a span of 17 bases. CDR3 residues: CASSSTRDSSYNEQFF. The DNA for the CDR3 is TGTGCCAGCAGTTCGACCCGGGACTCATCATACAATGAGCAGTTCTTC.

V gene TRBV19 combines with J gene TRBJ1-6, with a tentative D call TRBD1 (5 bases). The CDR3 spans 14 residues. The germline V and J ends were trimmed by 3 bases and 9 bases, with 12 bases remaining between them. In germline, CDR1 is LNHDA, CDR2 SQIVND (reference sequence). The CDR3 sequence is CASSMGGLFSPLHF. DNA of the CDR3: TGTGCCAGTAGTATGGGGGGGTTGTTTTCACCCCTCCACTTT.

V gene TRBV21-1 combines with J gene TRBJ1-6; TRBD1, the table's D call, was not compared with the DNA. TRBV21-1 constitutes a pseudogene. The CDR3 is made up of 14 amino acids. The CDR3: CASSEGAPNSPLHF. For the CDR3, the DNA is TGTGCCAGCAGCGAGGGGGCCCCCAATTCACCCCTCCACTTT.

V gene TRBV30 combines with J gene TRBJ2-1, with a tentative D call TRBD2 (6 bases). This CDR3 has 14 residues. In germline, CDR1 is GTSNPN, CDR2 SVGIG (reference sequence). Between the trimmed V and J ends, which lost 3 bases and 2 bases, there was a span of 11 bases. The CDR3 loop reads CAWRLGGAYNEQFF. CDR3 nucleotides: TGTGCCTGGAGATTGGGCGGGGCCTACAATGAGCAGTTCTTC.

This clone was detected only a few times. This chain connects TRBV18 to TRBJ1-1; 8 nucleotides match TRBD1. V was pared by 5 bases and J by 8 bases, with 10 bases of the junction left unmatched. CDR3 size: 14 residues. Per the germline V gene, CDR1 is KGHSH and CDR2 is LQKENI. The CDR3: CASSSERQGWEAFF. The CDR3 DNA reads as TGTGCCAGCTCATCAGAACGACAGGGGTGGGAAGCTTTCTTT.

J is TRBJ2-6 and V is TRBV7-9; 7 bases line up with TRBD1. The CDR3 has 16 amino acids. Germline CDR1 is SEHNR and CDR2 is FQNEAQ (reference sequence). V trimming: 5 bases; J trimming: 4 bases; junction bases outside the gene matches: 8. CDR3 in amino acids: CASSTNRGRGANVLTF. CDR3 nucleotide sequence: TGTGCCAGCAGCACAAACAGGGGACGCGGGGCCAACGTCCTGACTTTC.

On this clone: Other nucleotide sequences in the sample specify the same CDR3. This chain connects TRBV5-8 to TRBJ2-6; 7 bases line up with TRBD2. Germline V gene sequence: CDR1 SGHTS, CDR2 YDEGEE. The CDR3 spans 15 residues. V lost 4 bases and J lost 2; bases outside the gene matches: 3. As DNA, the CDR3 is TGTGCCAGCAGCCTCCGGGGGGCTGGGGCCAACGTCCTGACTTTC. It translates to CASSLRGAGANVLTF.

The chain joins TRBV19 to TRBJ2-5; a possible D gene is TRBD1 (6 bases). The V gene lost 4 bases and the J gene lost 6 bases, with 9 bases spanning the gap. Germline V gene lookup returns CDR1 LNHDA and CDR2 SQIVND (reference sequence). CDR3 size: 12 residues. This CDR3 reads CASSSRGKTQYF. The DNA of the CDR3 is TGTGCCAGTAGTAGTAGGGGGAAGACCCAGTACTTC. The full variable domain, its missing parts supplied by reference TRBV19 and TRBJ2-5, is DGGITQSPKYLFRKEGQNVTLSCEQNLNHDAMYWYRQDPGQGLRLIYYSQIVNDFQKGDIAEGYSVSREKKESFPLTVTSAQKNPTAFYLCASSSRGKTQYFGPGTRLLVL.

V is TRBV11-2 and J is TRBJ2-1, with 12 bases identical to TRBD2. The ends lost 6 bases at V and 5 bases at J; junction bases unmatched: 5. The length of the CDR3 is 15 residues. The germline CDR1 and CDR2 sequences are SGHAT and FQNNGV. The CDR3 sequence is CASSKTSGGHNEQFF. Here the CDR3 DNA reads TGTGCCAGCAGTAAGACTAGCGGGGGCCACAATGAGCAGTTCTTC.

This chain connects TRBV28 to TRBJ1-6; 8 nucleotides line up with TRBD1. From germline, CDR1 is MDHEN and CDR2 SYDVKM. Trimming removed 0 bases from V and 2 bases from J; junction bases left unmatched: 6. CDR3 length equals 18 residues. The chain's CDR3 is CASSLWRAGGAYNSPLHF. The CDR3 DNA sequence: TGTGCCAGCAGTTTATGGCGGGCAGGGGGCGCCTATAATTCACCCCTCCACTTT. The full variable domain, its missing parts supplied by reference TRBV28 and TRBJ1-6, is DVKVTQSSRYLVKRTGEKVFLECVQDMDHENMFWYRQDPGLGLRLIYFSYDVKMKEKGDIPEGYSVSREKKERFSLILESASTNQTSMYLCASSLWRAGGAYNSPLHFGNGTRLTVT.

This chain joins TRBV29-1 and TRBJ1-2; D is possibly TRBD1 (5 bases). CDR3 length: 14 residues. V was trimmed by 6 bases and J by 6 bases, leaving 20 bases between them. Per the germline V gene, CDR1 is SQVTM and CDR2 is ANQGSEA. The CDR3 spells CSVSLLGGSDGYTF. DNA for the CDR3: TGCAGCGTCTCCCTGTTGGGGGGAAGCGATGGCTACACCTTC.

The chain is built from TRBV5-1 and TRBJ2-5; D is uncertain. The CDR3 has 13 amino acids. The germline V and J ends were trimmed by 1 base and 1 base, with 5 bases remaining between them. Germline CDR1 and CDR2: SGHRS and YFSETQ. The CDR3, as DNA: TGCGCCAGCAGCTTGTTAGGCCAAGAGACCCAGTACTTC. Amino acid sequence: CASSLLGQETQYF.

The genes are TRBV6-4 and TRBJ1-6; D uncertain. This CDR3 comprises 12 residues. The V and J ends lost 6 bases and 8 bases respectively, with 8 bases between them. CDR1 and CDR2 from the germline V gene are MRHNA and SNTAGT. This chain's CDR3 is CASRDPHSPLHF. The CDR3 DNA is TGTGCCAGCAGGGACCCCCATTCACCCCTCCACTTT.

This rearrangement joins TRBV5-6 to TRBJ1-2; 7 nucleotides match TRBD1. Germline V gene sequence: CDR1 SGHDT, CDR2 YYEEEE. J lost 4 bases, V lost 2 bases, and 5 bases had no gene match. CDR3 length: 14 residues. The CDR3 is CASSFDRVPYGYTF. CDR3 nucleotides: TGTGCCAGCAGCTTCGACAGGGTCCCCTATGGCTACACCTTC.

This clone was detected only a few times. The V and J genes are TRBV18 and TRBJ1-2; D may be TRBD1 (6 bases). The CDR3 loop spans 14 amino acids. Per the germline V gene, CDR1 is KGHSH and CDR2 is LQKENI. V gave up 2 bases and J gave up 8 bases, with 15 bases separating them. The CDR3: CASSPTGRNSGYTF. The CDR3 nucleotides are TGTGCCAGCTCACCAACAGGGAGGAATAGCGGCTACACCTTC.

J is TRBJ1-3 and V is TRBV9, with 10 bases aligning to TRBD1. This CDR3 region has 16 residues. Germline assignment: CDR1 SGDLS and CDR2 YYNGEE. After removal of 4 bases from V and 3 bases from J, the junction contained 7 bases not matched to a gene. This CDR3 is CASSHSDRGLGNTIYF. In nucleotides, the CDR3 is TGTGCCAGCAGCCACAGCGACAGGGGGCTTGGAAACACCATATATTTT.

The gene calls are TRBV6-5 and TRBJ1-2, with D perhaps matching TRBD1 (6 bases). Germline V gene lookup returns CDR1 MNHEY and CDR2 SVGAGI. CDR3 size: 11 residues. The ends were cut back, 6 bases at V and 5 bases at J, with 7 bases in the middle. The CDR3 loop reads CASRRGYGYTF. In DNA, the CDR3 is TGTGCCAGCAGGAGGGGGTATGGCTACACCTTC.